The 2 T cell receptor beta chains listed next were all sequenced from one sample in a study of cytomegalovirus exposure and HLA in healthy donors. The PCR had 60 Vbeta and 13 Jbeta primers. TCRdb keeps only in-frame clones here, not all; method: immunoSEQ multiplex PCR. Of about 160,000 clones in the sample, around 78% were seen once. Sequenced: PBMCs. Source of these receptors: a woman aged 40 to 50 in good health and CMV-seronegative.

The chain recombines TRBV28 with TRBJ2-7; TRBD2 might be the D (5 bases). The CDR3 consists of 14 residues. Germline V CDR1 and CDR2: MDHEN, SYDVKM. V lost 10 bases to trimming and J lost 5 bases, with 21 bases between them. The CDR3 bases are TGTGCCACGCACCAACGGCTAGCTTTCCACGAGCAGTACTTC. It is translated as CATHQRLAFHEQYF. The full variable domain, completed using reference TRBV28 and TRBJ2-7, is DVKVTQSSRYLVKRTGEKVFLECVQDMDHENMFWYRQDPGLGLRLIYFSYDVKMKEKGDIPEGYSVSREKKERFSLILESASTNQTSMYLCATHQRLAFHEQYFGPGTRLTVT.

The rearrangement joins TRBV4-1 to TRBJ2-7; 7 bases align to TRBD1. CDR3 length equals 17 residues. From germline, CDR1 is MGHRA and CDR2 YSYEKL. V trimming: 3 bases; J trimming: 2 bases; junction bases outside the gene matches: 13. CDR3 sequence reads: CASSHDPVRDRAYEQYF. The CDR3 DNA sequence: TGCGCCAGCAGCCACGATCCTGTCCGGGACAGAGCCTACGAGCAGTACTTC.